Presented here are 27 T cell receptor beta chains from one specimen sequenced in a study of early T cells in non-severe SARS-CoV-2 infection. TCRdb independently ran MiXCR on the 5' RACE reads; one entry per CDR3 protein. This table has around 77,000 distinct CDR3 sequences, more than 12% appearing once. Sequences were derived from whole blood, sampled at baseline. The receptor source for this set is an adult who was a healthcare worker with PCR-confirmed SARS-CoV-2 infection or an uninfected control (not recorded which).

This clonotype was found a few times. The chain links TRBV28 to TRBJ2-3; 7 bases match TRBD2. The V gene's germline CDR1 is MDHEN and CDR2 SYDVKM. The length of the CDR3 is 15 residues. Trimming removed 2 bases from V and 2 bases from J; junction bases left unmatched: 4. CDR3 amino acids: CASSLRGRATDTQYF. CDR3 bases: TGTGCCAGCAGTTTACGAGGGAGGGCCACAGATACGCAGTATTTT. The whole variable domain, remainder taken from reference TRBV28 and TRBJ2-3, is DVKVTQSSRYLVKRTGEKVFLECVQDMDHENMFWYRQDPGLGLRLIYFSYDVKMKEKGDIPEGYSVSREKKERFSLILESASTNQTSMYLCASSLRGRATDTQYFGPGTRLTVL.

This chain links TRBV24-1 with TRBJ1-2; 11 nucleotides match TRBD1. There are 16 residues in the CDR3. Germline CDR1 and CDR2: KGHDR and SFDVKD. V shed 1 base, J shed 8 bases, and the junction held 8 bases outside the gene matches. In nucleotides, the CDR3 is TGTGCCACCAGTGATTTTTCCGGACAGGGGGCGCCGGGCTACACCTTC. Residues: CATSDFSGQGAPGYTF.

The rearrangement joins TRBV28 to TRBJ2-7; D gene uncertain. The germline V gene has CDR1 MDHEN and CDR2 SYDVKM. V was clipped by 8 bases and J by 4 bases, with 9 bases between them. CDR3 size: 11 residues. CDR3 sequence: CASGMFYEQYF. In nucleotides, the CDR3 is TGTGCCAGCGGTATGTTTTACGAGCAGTACTTC. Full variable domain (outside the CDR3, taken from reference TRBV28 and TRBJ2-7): DVKVTQSSRYLVKRTGEKVFLECVQDMDHENMFWYRQDPGLGLRLIYFSYDVKMKEKGDIPEGYSVSREKKERFSLILESASTNQTSMYLCASGMFYEQYFGPGTRLTVT.

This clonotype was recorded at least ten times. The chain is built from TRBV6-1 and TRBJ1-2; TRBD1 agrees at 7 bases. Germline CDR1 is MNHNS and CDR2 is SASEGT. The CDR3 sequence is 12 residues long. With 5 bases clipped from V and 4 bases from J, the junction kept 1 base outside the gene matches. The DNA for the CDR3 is TGTGCCAGCAGTTGGGACAGCTATGGCTACACCTTC. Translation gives CASSWDSYGYTF.

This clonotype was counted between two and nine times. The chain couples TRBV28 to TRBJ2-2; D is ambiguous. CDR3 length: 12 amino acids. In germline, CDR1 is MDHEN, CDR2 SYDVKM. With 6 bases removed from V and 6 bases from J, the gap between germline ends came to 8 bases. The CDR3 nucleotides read TGTGCCAGCAGGGCAGGCCCCGGGGAGCTGTTTTTT. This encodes CASRAGPGELFF.

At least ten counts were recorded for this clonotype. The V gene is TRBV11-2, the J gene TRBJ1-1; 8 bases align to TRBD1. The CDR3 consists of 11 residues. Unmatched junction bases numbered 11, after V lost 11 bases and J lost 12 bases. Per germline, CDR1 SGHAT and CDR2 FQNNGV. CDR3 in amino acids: CAVTGGPVPFF. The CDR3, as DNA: TGTGCCGTAACAGGGGGGCCCGTGCCTTTCTTT. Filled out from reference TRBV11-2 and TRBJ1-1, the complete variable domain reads EAGVAQSPRYKIIEKRQSVAFWCNPISGHATLYWYQQILGQGPKLLIQFQNNGVVDDSQLPKDRFSAERLKGVDSTLKIQPAKLEDSAVYLCAVTGGPVPFFGQGTRLTVV.

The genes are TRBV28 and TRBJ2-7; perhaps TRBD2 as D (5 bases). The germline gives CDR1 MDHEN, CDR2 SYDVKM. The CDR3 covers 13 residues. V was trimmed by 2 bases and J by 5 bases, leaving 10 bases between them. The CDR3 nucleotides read TGTGCCAGCAGTTTAGGAACTAGTGACGAGCAGTACTTC. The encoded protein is CASSLGTSDEQYF.

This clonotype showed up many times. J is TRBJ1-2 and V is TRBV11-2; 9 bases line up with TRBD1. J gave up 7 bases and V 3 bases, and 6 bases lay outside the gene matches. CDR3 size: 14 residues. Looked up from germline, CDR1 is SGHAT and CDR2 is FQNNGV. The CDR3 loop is CASSLVQGAFGYTF. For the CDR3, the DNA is TGTGCCAGCAGCTTGGTACAGGGGGCTTTTGGCTACACCTTC.

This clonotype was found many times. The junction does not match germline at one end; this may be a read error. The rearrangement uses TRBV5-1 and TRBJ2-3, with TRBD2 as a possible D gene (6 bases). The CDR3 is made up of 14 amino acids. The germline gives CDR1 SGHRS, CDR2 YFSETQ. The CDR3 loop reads CASSTSGSTDTQYF. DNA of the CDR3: TGTGCCAGCAGCACCAGCGGGAGCACAGATACGCAGTATTTT.

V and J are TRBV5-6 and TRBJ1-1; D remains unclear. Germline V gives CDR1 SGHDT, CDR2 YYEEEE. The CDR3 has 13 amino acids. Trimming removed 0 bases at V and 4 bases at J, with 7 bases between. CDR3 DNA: TGTGCCAGCAGCTTGGCAGGACTCACTGAAGCTTTCTTT. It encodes CASSLAGLTEAFF.

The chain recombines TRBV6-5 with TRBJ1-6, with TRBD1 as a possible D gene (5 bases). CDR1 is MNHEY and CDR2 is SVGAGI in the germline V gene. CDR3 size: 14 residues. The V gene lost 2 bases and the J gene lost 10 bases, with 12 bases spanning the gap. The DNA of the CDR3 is TGTGCCAGCAGTTACCGGCAGGGTGGATCACCCCTCCACTTT. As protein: CASSYRQGGSPLHF.

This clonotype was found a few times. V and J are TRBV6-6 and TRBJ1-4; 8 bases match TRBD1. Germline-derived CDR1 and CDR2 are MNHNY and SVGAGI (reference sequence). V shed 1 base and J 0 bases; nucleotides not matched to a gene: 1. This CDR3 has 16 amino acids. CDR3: CASSYLQGATNEKLFF. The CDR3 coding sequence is TGTGCCAGCAGTTACTTACAGGGGGCAACTAATGAAAAACTGTTTTTT.

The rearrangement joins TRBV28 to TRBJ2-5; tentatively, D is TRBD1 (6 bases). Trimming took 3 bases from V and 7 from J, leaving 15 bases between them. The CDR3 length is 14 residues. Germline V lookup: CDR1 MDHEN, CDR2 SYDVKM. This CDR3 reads CASSLLQGRVTQYF. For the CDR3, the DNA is TGTGCCAGCAGTTTGCTGCAGGGGCGGGTGACCCAGTACTTC.

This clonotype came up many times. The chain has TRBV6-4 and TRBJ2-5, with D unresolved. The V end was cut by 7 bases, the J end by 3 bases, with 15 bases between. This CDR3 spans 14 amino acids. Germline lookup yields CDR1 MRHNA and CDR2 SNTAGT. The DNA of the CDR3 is TGTGCCAGCATTTCCCCCGAAAAGGAAGAGACCCAGTACTTC. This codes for CASISPEKEETQYF.

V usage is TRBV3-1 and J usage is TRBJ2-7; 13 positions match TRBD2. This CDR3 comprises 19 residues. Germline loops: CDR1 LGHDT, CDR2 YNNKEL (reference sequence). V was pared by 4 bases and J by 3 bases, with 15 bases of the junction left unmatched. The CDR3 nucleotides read TGTGCCAGCAGCCCCCGCCGGGCAACAAGGACTAGCGGGAGCTACGAGCAGTACTTC. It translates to CASSPRRATRTSGSYEQYF.

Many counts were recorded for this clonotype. The CDR3, as DNA: TGTGCCAGCAGCCAGGACCGCTGGGTAACTTTCTTT. Encoded protein: CASSQDRWVTFF. This chain uses TRBV14 with TRBJ1-1; no definite D call. V lost 3 bases and J 12 bases, leaving 14 bases between the germline ends. Germline CDR1 reads SGHDN; CDR2 reads FVKESK. The CDR3 totals 12 residues.

CDR3 coding DNA: TGTGCCAGTAGACCGACGGAATCCTACGAGCAGTACTTC. Translation gives CASRPTESYEQYF. This chain uses TRBV19 with TRBJ2-7; D is unclear. The CDR3 is made up of 13 amino acids. Germline V CDR1 and CDR2: LNHDA, SQIVND (reference sequence). V was trimmed by 6 bases and J by 1 base, leaving 10 bases between them.

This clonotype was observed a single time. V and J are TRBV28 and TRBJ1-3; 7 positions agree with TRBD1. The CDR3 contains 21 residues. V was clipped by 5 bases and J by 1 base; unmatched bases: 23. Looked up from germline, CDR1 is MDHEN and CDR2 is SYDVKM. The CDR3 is CASSPPFGTVSSYSSGNTIYF. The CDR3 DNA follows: TGTGCCAGCAGTCCCCCCTTCGGGACAGTCTCTTCATATTCTTCTGGAAACACCATATATTTT.

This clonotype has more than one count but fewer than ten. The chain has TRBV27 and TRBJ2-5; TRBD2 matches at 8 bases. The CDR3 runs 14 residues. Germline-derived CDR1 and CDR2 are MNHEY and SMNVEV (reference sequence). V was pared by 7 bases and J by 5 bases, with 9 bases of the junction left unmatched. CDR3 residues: CASNRREGGETQYF. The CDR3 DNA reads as TGTGCCAGCAATCGCCGGGAGGGTGGTGAGACCCAGTACTTC.

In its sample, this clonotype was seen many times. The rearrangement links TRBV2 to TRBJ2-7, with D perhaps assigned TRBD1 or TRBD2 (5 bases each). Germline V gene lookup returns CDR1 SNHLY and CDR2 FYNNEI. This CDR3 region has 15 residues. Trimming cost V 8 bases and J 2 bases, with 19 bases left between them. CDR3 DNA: TGTGCCAGCCTCTTTTTGGTCGGGGCCCCCTACGAGCAGTACTTC. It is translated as CASLFLVGAPYEQYF.

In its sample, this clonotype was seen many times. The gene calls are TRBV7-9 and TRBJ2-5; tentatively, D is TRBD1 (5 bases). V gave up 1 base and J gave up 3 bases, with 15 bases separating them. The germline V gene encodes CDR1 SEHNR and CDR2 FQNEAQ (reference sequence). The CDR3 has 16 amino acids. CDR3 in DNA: TGTGCCAGCAGCTTAGATTTTACAGGAAGAAAAGAGACCCAGTACTTC. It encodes CASSLDFTGRKETQYF. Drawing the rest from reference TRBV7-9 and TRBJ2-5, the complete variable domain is DTGVSQNPRHKITKRGQNVTFRCDPISEHNRLYWYRQTLGQGPEFLTYFQNEAQLEKSRLLSDRFSAERPKGSFSTLEIQRTEQGDSAMYLCASSLDFTGRKETQYFGPGTRLLVL.

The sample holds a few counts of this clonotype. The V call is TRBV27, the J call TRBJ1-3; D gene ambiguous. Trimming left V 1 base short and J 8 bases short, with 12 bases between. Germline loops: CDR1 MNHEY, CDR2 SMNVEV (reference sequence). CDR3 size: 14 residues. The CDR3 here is CASSLYPNSDTIYF. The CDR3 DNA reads TGTGCCAGCAGTTTATACCCCAATAGCGACACCATATATTTT.

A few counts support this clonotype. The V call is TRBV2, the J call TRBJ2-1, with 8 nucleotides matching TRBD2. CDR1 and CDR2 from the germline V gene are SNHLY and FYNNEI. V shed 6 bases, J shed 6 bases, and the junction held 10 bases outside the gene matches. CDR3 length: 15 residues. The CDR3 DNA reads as TGTGCCAGCAGCTCGGCGGGACTAGTTCGCAATGAGCAGTTCTTC. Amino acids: CASSSAGLVRNEQFF.

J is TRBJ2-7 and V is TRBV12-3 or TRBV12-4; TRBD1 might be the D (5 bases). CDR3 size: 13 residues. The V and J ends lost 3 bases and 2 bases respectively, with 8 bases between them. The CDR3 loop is CASSFGHTYEQYF. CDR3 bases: TGTGCCAGCAGTTTCGGACATACCTACGAGCAGTACTTC.

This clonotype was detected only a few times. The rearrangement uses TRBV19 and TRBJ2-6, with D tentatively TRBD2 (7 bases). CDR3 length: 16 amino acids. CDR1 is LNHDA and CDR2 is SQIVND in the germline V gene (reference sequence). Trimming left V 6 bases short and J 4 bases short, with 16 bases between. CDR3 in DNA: TGTGCCAGTAGAATTGCGGGGGCCACCGGGGCCAACGTCCTGACTTTC. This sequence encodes CASRIAGATGANVLTF. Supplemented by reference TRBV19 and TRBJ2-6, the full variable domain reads DGGITQSPKYLFRKEGQNVTLSCEQNLNHDAMYWYRQDPGQGLRLIYYSQIVNDFQKGDIAEGYSVSREKKESFPLTVTSAQKNPTAFYLCASRIAGATGANVLTFGAGSRLTVL.

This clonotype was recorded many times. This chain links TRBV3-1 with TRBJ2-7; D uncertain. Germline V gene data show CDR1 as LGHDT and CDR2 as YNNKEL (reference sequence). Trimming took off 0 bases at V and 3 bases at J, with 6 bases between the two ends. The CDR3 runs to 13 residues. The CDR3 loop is CASSQDRGYEQYF. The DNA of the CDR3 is TGTGCCAGCAGCCAAGATCGAGGCTACGAGCAGTACTTC.

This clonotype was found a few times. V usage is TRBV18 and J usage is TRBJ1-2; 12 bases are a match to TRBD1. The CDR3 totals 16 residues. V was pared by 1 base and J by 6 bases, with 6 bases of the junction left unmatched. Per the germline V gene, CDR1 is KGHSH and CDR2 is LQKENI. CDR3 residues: CASSPRQGQGADGYTF. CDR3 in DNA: TGTGCCAGCTCACCACGCCAGGGACAGGGGGCAGATGGCTACACCTTC.